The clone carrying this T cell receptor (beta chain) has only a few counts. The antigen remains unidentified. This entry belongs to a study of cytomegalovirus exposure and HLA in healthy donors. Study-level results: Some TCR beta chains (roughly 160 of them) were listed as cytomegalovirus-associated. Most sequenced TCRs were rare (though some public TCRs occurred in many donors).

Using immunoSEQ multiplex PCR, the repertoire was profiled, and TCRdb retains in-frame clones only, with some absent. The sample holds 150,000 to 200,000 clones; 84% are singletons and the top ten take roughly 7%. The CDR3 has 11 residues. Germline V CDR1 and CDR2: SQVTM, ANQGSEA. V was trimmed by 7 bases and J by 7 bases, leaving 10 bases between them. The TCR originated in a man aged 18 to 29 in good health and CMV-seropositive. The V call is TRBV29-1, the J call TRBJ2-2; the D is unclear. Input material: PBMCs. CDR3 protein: CSAGGGGELFF. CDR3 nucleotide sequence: TGCAGCGCTGGCGGCGGCGGGGAGCTGTTTTTT.